This T cell receptor beta chain was captured by sequencing in a study of shared clonotypes between healthy human individuals. The germline V gene has CDR1 KGHSH and CDR2 LQKENI. The CDR3 consists of 19 residues. V gave up 3 bases and J gave up 4 bases; unmatched junction bases: 17. TCRdb's table, derived via immunoSEQ multiplex PCR, lists solely in-frame clones and lacks some. This table has approximately 1,000,000 clones, 75% to 80% appearing once. This clone has just one count. The source is a man aged 18-30 years in good health. Some clones in this sample may be carry-over from other donors' samples. The specimen sequenced was memory CD4+ T cells from PBMCs. Noted subset: CD45RA-negative fraction. The chain carries TRBV18 and TRBJ2-3; TRBD2 agrees at 9 bases. For the CDR3, the DNA is TGTGCCAGCTCACCTAACAGGAATCTCATAGCGGGAGACGCAGATACGCAGTATTTT. Its protein product is CASSPNRNLIAGDADTQYF.